The present entry profiles one T cell receptor (beta chain) with its context. TCRdb used MiXCR to reprocess the 5' RACE reads, holding one entry per CDR3 protein. The table shows 150,000 to 200,000 distinct CDR3 sequences, with 6.2% occurring only once. CDR3 length equals 14 residues. The V gene's germline CDR1 is SGHTA and CDR2 FQGNSA. V was cut by 6 bases and J by 5 bases, with 16 bases left in between. The data were taken from a study of T cells after yellow fever vaccination. The sample in question was CD4+ T cells sorted from PBMCs, obtained on the day of the first yellow fever vaccination. This chain uses TRBV7-2 with TRBJ2-5, with a tentative D call TRBD1 (6 bases). This TCR came from a man aged 18 to 30 who received the YFV17D yellow fever vaccine. The DNA of the CDR3 is TGTGCCAGCAGTCTAGGGACACAGCCGGAGACCCAGTACTTC. Amino acid sequence: CASSLGTQPETQYF.